One TCR beta chain is described in this entry. The sample carries other DNA sequences with the same CDR3. The data belong to a study of shared clonotypes between healthy human individuals. Overall study context: Aged 18 to 49, the donors were two women and a few men.

Here immunoSEQ multiplex PCR was the method, and the copy in TCRdb shows in-frame clones only, minus some. The sample holds about a million clones, under 80% seen once. V shed 10 bases and J 5 bases; nucleotides not matched to a gene: 6. The CDR3 totals 12 residues. Germline V gene lookup returns CDR1 ENHRY and CDR2 SYGVKD. The authors divided CD4+ cells into CD45RA+ naive and CD45RA-negative memory subsets. The TCR originated in a man in his late teens or twenties in good health. Sequencing input: memory CD4+ T cells sorted from blood. Subset in this sample: CD45RA-negative fraction. The chain has TRBV10-3 and TRBJ2-7; 9 nucleotides agree with TRBD1. The CDR3 reads CATGQGFDEQYF. The CDR3 DNA is TGTGCCACGGGACAGGGTTTCGACGAGCAGTACTTC.